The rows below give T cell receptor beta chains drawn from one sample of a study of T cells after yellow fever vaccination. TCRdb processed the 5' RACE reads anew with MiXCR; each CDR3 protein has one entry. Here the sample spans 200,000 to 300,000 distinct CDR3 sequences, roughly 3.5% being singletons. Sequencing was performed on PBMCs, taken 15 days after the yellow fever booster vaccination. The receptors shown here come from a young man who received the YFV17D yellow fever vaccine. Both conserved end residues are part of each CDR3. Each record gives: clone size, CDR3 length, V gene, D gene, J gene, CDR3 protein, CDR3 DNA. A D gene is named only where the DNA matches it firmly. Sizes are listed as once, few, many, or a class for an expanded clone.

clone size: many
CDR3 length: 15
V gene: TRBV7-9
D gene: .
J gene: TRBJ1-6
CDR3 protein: CASSLVVRPNSPLHF
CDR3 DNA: TGTGCCAGCAGCTTAGTAGTACGGCCTAATTCACCCCTCCACTTT

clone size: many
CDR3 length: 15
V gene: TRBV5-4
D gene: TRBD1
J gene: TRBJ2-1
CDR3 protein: CASSLDRAKYNEQFF
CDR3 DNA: TGTGCCAGCAGTTTGGACAGGGCTAAATACAATGAGCAGTTCTTC

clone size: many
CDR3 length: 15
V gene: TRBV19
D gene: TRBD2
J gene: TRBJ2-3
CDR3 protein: CASSIGGGAADTQYF
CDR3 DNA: TGTGCCAGTAGTATAGGCGGGGGGGCTGCAGATACGCAGTATTTT

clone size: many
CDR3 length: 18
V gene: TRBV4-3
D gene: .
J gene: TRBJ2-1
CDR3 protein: CASSQEHSGGALWNEQFF
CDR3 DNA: TGCGCCAGCAGCCAAGAACATTCCGGGGGAGCCCTTTGGAATGAGCAGTTCTTC

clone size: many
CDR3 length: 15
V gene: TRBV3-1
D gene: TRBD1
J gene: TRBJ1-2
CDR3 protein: CASRPYHRGDYGYTF
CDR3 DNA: TGTGCCAGCAGACCTTACCACAGGGGTGACTATGGCTACACCTTC

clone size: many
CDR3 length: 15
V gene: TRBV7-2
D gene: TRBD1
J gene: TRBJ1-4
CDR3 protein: CASSQRGQTWEKLFF
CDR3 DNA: TGTGCCAGCAGCCAACGGGGACAGACATGGGAAAAACTGTTTTTT

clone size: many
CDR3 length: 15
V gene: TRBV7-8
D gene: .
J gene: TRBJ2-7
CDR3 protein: CASSLDTGPSHEQYF
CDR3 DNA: TGTGCCAGCAGCTTAGACACAGGACCATCCCACGAGCAGTACTTC

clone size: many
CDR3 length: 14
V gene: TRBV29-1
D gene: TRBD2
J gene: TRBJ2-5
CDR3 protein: CSVDGPSGQETQYF
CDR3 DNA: TGCAGCGTTGATGGCCCTAGCGGGCAAGAGACCCAGTACTTC

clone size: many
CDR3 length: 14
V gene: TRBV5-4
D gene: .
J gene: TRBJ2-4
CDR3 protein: CASSEAIAANIQYF
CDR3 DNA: TGTGCCAGCAGCGAGGCCATCGCGGCGAACATTCAGTACTTC

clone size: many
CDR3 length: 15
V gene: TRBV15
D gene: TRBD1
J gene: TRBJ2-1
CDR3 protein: CATRTDRGSYNEQFF
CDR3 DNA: TGTGCCACCAGGACCGACAGGGGTTCCTACAATGAGCAGTTCTTC

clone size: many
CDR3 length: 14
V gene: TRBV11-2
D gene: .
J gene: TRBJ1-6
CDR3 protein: CASSLPVYNSPLHF
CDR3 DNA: TGTGCCAGCAGCTTACCAGTTTATAATTCACCCCTCCACTTT